Shown below are 23 T cell receptor beta chains from a single sample sequenced in a study of shared clonotypes between healthy human individuals. TCRdb's table, derived via immunoSEQ multiplex PCR, lists solely in-frame clones and lacks some. Of under 600,000 clones in the sample, 95% to 98% are singletons; the top ten hold 0.3% to 0.35%. CD8 cells regarded as naive lacked CD45RO, were positively chosen for CCR7, and omitted terminally differentiated effector memory CD45RA+ cells. Specimen: naive CD8+ T cells sorted from blood. All receptors come from a man aged 25-40 years in good health.

This chain connects TRBV7-6 to TRBJ2-1; possibly TRBD2 for D (5 bases). This CDR3 is built from 13 residues. V was trimmed by 5 bases and J by 7 bases, leaving 12 bases between them. CDR1 and CDR2 from the germline V gene are SGHVS and FNYEAQ. The CDR3 coding sequence is TGTGCCAGCAGCCGAGGGATTACGAATGAGCAGTTCTTC. Its translation: CASSRGITNEQFF.

The gene calls are TRBV29-1 and TRBJ2-7; a weak D match, TRBD2 (5 bases). The germline CDR1 and CDR2 sequences are SQVTM and ANQGSEA. V was cut by 1 base and J by 0 bases, with 10 bases left in between. This CDR3 spans 14 amino acids. The CDR3 DNA sequence: TGCAGCGTTGAAGGACTCGGGATCTCCTACGAGCAGTACTTC. Amino acids: CSVEGLGISYEQYF.

The chain recombines TRBV29-1 with TRBJ2-7, with D unresolved. This CDR3 is built from 16 residues. V lost 2 bases and J lost 3, with 20 bases in between. Germline CDR1 reads SQVTM; CDR2 reads ANQGSEA. In DNA form, the CDR3 reads TGCAGCGTTGAATCAAGAGACCGATCGGCCAACTACGAGCAGTACTTC. It is translated as CSVESRDRSANYEQYF.

This sequence joins TRBV11-2 and TRBJ2-3, with 12 bases lining up with TRBD2. Germline lookup yields CDR1 SGHAT and CDR2 FQNNGV. The CDR3 consists of 15 residues. The trim removed 4 bases at V and 3 bases at J, leaving 2 bases unmatched. CDR3 sequence reads: CASSSGLAGTDTQYF. DNA for the CDR3: TGTGCCAGCAGCTCCGGACTAGCGGGGACAGATACGCAGTATTTT.

The chain has TRBV25-1 and TRBJ1-5, with unresolved D. Germline V CDR1 and CDR2: MGHDK, SYGVNS. This CDR3 has 12 residues. The germline V and J ends were trimmed by 8 bases and 6 bases, with 11 bases remaining between them. The CDR3 loop is CASAAGGQPQHF. DNA for the CDR3: TGTGCCAGCGCTGCCGGAGGTCAGCCCCAGCATTTT.

This chain joins TRBV20-1 and TRBJ1-1, with a possible D match to TRBD1 (6 bases). Trimming shortened V by 1 base and J by 8 bases, and 8 bases separated the two germline ends. CDR1 is DFQATT, CDR2 SNEGSKA, per germline (reference sequence). The CDR3 is 11 amino acids. Here the CDR3 DNA reads TGCAGTGCTAGAGCCGGACAGGAAGCTTTCTTT. Protein product: CSARAGQEAFF.

The genes are TRBV30 and TRBJ2-5; no firm D call. V lost 1 base, J lost 0 bases, and 6 bases lay in between. The CDR3 loop spans 13 amino acids. CDR1 and CDR2 from the germline V gene are GTSNPN and SVGIG (reference sequence). CDR3 in DNA: TGTGCCTGGAGTGACGAGTACCAAGAGACCCAGTACTTC. It encodes CAWSDEYQETQYF. The variable domain in full, with the rest retrieved from reference TRBV30 and TRBJ2-5, is SQTIHQWPATLVQPVGSPLSLECTVEGTSNPNLYWYRQAAGRGLQLLFYSVGIGQISSEVPQNLSASRPQDRQFILSSKKLLLSDSGFYLCAWSDEYQETQYFGPGTRLLVL.

As regards this clone: Sequence at one end of the junction differs from germline and may be a read error. The rearrangement uses TRBV6-5 and TRBJ1-4; 7 nucleotides line up with TRBD1. The CDR3 spans 15 residues. Germline loops: CDR1 MNHEY, CDR2 SVGAGI. CDR3 DNA: TGTGCCAGCAGATGGACAGGCGCTGGGAATGGAAAACTGTTTTTT. Protein product: CASRWTGAGNGKLFF.

The chain combines TRBV27 with TRBJ2-3, with D possibly TRBD1 on 6 matching bases. Germline CDR1 MNHEY, CDR2 SMNVEV (reference sequence). V dropped 3 bases and J dropped 7 bases, with 20 bases sitting between them. This CDR3 has 16 residues. This CDR3 is CASSFGFGGQENTQYF. The CDR3 coding sequence is TGTGCCAGCAGTTTTGGTTTTGGGGGCCAAGAAAATACGCAGTATTTT.

CDR3 sequence (DNA): TGTGCCAGCAGCGCGAAGTGGGGACAGGAAAGTTTTGGCTACACCTTC. Translating it yields CASSAKWGQESFGYTF. The chain is built from TRBV9 and TRBJ1-2; 8 nucleotides line up with TRBD1. Germline trimming cut 3 bases from V and 7 bases from J; bases unmatched to any gene: 14. The germline gives CDR1 SGDLS, CDR2 YYNGEE. CDR3 length: 16 residues.

The DNA for the CDR3 is TGTGCCAGCTCACCCTCGGGATATGTCACAGATACGCAGTATTTT. Translation gives CASSPSGYVTDTQYF. The rearrangement joins TRBV18 to TRBJ2-3; possibly TRBD2 for D (5 bases). Trimming removed 3 bases at V and 2 bases at J, with 12 bases between. Germline V gene data show CDR1 as KGHSH and CDR2 as LQKENI. This CDR3 region has 15 residues.

This rearrangement joins TRBV5-8 to TRBJ1-2, with TRBD1 identical over 7 bases. The CDR3 has 14 residues. Germline V gene sequence: CDR1 SGHTS, CDR2 YDEGEE. The trim removed 2 bases at V and 5 bases at J, leaving 6 bases unmatched. The CDR3 sequence is CASSFAGGAYGYTF. The CDR3 nucleotides are TGTGCCAGCAGCTTTGCAGGGGGGGCATATGGCTACACCTTC.

J is TRBJ1-2 and V is TRBV5-4, with TRBD1 as a possible D gene (5 bases). CDR1 and CDR2 (germline): SGHNT, YYREEE (reference sequence). This CDR3 is built from 12 residues. The ends were cut back, 6 bases at V and 8 bases at J, with 14 bases in the middle. CDR3 region: CASTGQGEGYTF. For the CDR3, the DNA is TGTGCCAGCACCGGGCAGGGTGAAGGCTACACCTTC. Filled out from reference TRBV5-4 and TRBJ1-2, the complete variable domain reads ETGVTQSPTHLIKTRGQQVTLRCSSQSGHNTVSWYQQALGQGPQFIFQYYREEENGRGNFPPRFSGLQFPNYSSELNVNALELDDSALYLCASTGQGEGYTFGSGTRLTVV.

J is TRBJ2-7 and V is TRBV29-1, with TRBD2 as a possible D gene (6 bases). This CDR3 comprises 12 residues. The V end was cut by 3 bases, the J end by 4 bases, with 10 bases between. Germline CDR1 and CDR2: SQVTM and ANQGSEA. The CDR3: CSVDDGGYEQYF. CDR3 DNA sequence: TGCAGCGTTGATGACGGAGGGTACGAGCAGTACTTC.

This sequence joins TRBV15 and TRBJ2-7; D is uncertain. The CDR3 consists of 14 residues. Deletions cut 0 bases from V and 0 bases from J, with 6 bases between. The germline CDR1 and CDR2 sequences are LNHNV and YYDKDF (reference sequence). The CDR3 is CATSRDRNSYEQYF. CDR3 bases: TGTGCCACCAGCAGAGATCGGAACTCCTACGAGCAGTACTTC.

The chain is built from TRBV4-1 and TRBJ2-3; possibly TRBD1 or TRBD2 for D (5 bases each). The germline V gene encodes CDR1 MGHRA and CDR2 YSYEKL. CDR3 length: 15 residues. V lost 4 bases to trimming and J lost 5 bases, with 16 bases between them. The CDR3 region is CASSLRDPSKDTQYF. The CDR3 DNA is TGCGCCAGCAGCCTCCGGGACCCGTCAAAAGATACGCAGTATTTT.

This clone was counted a single time. This chain uses TRBV5-6 with TRBJ1-5; D is unresolved. This CDR3 region has 12 residues. The germline CDR1 and CDR2 sequences are SGHDT and YYEEEE. V dropped 4 bases and J dropped 5 bases, with 7 bases sitting between them. This CDR3 reads CASSRLDQPQHF. CDR3 in DNA: TGTGCCAGCAGCCGGTTGGATCAGCCCCAGCATTTT.

This clone has only one observation. At the DNA level, this CDR3 is encoded by other sequences in the same sample as well. The gene calls are TRBV14 and TRBJ2-7; D is uncertain. Trimming stripped 0 bases from V and 2 bases from J, with 8 bases between. Germline loops: CDR1 SGHDN, CDR2 FVKESK. This CDR3 is built from 14 residues. The CDR3 region has the DNA TGTGCCAGCAGCCAAGAAGCTGGGGCCTACGAGCAGTACTTC. This encodes CASSQEAGAYEQYF. The full variable domain, completed using reference TRBV14 and TRBJ2-7, is EAGVTQFPSHSVIEKGQTVTLRCDPISGHDNLYWYRRVMGKEIKFLLHFVKESKQDESGMPNNRFLAERTGGTYSTLKVQPAELEDSGVYFCASSQEAGAYEQYFGPGTRLTVT.

The chain combines TRBV5-4 with TRBJ1-2, with D possibly TRBD1 on 5 matching bases. Trimming took 6 bases from V and 2 from J, leaving 17 bases between them. This CDR3 contains 15 residues. The germline V gene has CDR1 SGHNT and CDR2 YYREEE (reference sequence). Here the CDR3 DNA reads TGTGCCAGCACAAAAGTGGGACTGGAGAACTATGGCTACACCTTC. It encodes CASTKVGLENYGYTF.

This sequence joins TRBV4-1 and TRBJ1-1, with 7 nucleotides matching TRBD1. The CDR3 loop spans 14 amino acids. Germline V CDR1 and CDR2: MGHRA, YSYEKL. With 3 bases clipped from V and 3 bases from J, the junction kept 4 bases outside the gene matches. This CDR3 is CASSHPGQHTEAFF. Written as DNA, the CDR3 is TGCGCCAGCAGCCACCCGGGACAGCACACTGAAGCTTTCTTT.

The sample holds one count of this clone. The V and J genes are TRBV13 and TRBJ1-1, with 7 bases fitting TRBD1. The CDR3 runs to 15 residues. With V trimmed by 5 bases and J by 0 bases, 6 bases remained unmatched. Germline V gene data show CDR1 as PRHDT and CDR2 as FYEKMQ (reference sequence). DNA of the CDR3: TGTGCCAGCAGCGAATCACAGGGGATGAACACTGAAGCTTTCTTT. It specifies CASSESQGMNTEAFF.

This chain joins TRBV7-6 and TRBJ1-4; D possibly corresponds to TRBD1 (6 bases). V shed 1 base and J shed 8 bases, with 20 bases lying between them. This CDR3 is 17 amino acids long. Germline V CDR1 and CDR2: SGHVS, FNYEAQ. The CDR3: CASSLGVGGTGAEKLFF. In nucleotides, the CDR3 is TGTGCCAGCAGCTTAGGGGTAGGGGGAACGGGCGCCGAAAAACTGTTTTTT.

V is TRBV28 and J is TRBJ1-5, with 7 bases lining up with TRBD1. Losses at the gene ends were 6 bases for V and 4 bases for J; bases not matched to a gene: 9. The CDR3 has 15 amino acids. Germline V lookup: CDR1 MDHEN, CDR2 SYDVKM. CDR3 sequence reads: CASRYLTGPNQPQHF. The CDR3 nucleotides read TGTGCCAGCAGGTACTTGACAGGGCCGAATCAGCCCCAGCATTTT.